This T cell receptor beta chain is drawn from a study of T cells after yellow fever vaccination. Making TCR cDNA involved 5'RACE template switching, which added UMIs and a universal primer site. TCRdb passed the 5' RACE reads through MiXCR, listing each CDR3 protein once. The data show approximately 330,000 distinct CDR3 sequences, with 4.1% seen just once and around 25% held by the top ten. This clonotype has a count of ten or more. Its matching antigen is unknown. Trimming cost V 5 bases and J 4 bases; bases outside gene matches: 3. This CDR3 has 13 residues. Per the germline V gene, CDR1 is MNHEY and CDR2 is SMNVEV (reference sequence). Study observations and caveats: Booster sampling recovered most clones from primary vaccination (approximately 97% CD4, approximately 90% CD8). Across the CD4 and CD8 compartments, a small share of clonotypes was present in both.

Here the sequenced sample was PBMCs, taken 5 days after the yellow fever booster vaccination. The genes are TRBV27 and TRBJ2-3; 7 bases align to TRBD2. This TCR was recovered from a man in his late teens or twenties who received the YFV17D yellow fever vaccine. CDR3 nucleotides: TGTGCCAGCAGTCTCACTAGCGCAGATACGCAGTATTTT. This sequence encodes CASSLTSADTQYF.